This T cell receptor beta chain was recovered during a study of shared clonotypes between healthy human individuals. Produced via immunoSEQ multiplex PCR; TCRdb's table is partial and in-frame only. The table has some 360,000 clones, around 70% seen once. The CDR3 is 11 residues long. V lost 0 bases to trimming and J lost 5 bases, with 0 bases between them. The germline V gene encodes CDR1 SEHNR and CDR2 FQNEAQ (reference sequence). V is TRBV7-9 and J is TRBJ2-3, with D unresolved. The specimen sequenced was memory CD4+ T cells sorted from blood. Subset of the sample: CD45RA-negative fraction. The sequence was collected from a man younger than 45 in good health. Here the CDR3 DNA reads TGTGCCAGCAGCTTAGCAGATACGCAGTATTTT. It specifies CASSLADTQYF.